This T cell receptor (beta chain) was recorded in a study of blood T cell repertoires in COVID-19. About the study: T cells, B-cell-depleted T cells, or PBMCs provided the cDNA or gDNA that served as material.

How the authors handled the data: Scientists estimated how many nucleated cells there were by amplifying reference gene primers. Profiling relied on immunoSEQ multiplex PCR, and the TCRdb table lists in-frame clones only, not all of them. V, J and clone size reflect that table, while D and trimming were determined from the DNA. The repertoire holds about 200,000 clones, with more than 75% as singletons. The junction had 11 bases not matched to a gene; V was cut back by 1 base and J by 2 bases. The CDR3 has 17 residues. CDR1 is SGHTA, CDR2 FQGNSA, per germline. The sequence came from a human donor in a cohort sampled during active COVID-19. V gene TRBV7-2 combines with J gene TRBJ2-7, with 7 bases aligning to TRBD2. Sequenced input: peripheral blood. The CDR3 is CASSLVYGGYYTYEQYF. CDR3 sequence (DNA): TGTGCCAGCAGCTTAGTATACGGGGGGTATTACACCTACGAGCAGTACTTC.